The 14 T cell receptor beta chains presented below share a single source sample, sequenced in a study of OX40 agonist ivuxolimab in advanced cancers. Measured with immunoSEQ multiplex PCR; TCRdb has only the in-frame clones, and not every one. The sample includes 25,000 to 30,000 clones, roughly nine tenths of them seen just once. This material consisted of CD4+ or CD8+ T cells sorted from blood, taken in a trial of the OX40 agonist ivuxolimab. All receptors derive from an adult with an advanced solid tumor such as melanoma, head and neck, liver or kidney cancer.

This chain joins TRBV25-1 and TRBJ1-2; possible D gene TRBD1, 6 bases. This CDR3 is built from 13 residues. Germline CDR1 MGHDK, CDR2 SYGVNS. V dropped 6 bases and J dropped 4 bases, with 12 bases sitting between them. The CDR3: CASSPGESYGYTF. CDR3 nucleotides: TGTGCCAGCAGCCCAGGGGAGTCCTATGGCTACACCTTC.

The chain combines TRBV15 with TRBJ2-7; 7 nucleotides align to TRBD1. The germline V gene encodes CDR1 LNHNV and CDR2 YYDKDF (reference sequence). V shed 1 base, J shed 1 base, and the junction held 10 bases outside the gene matches. CDR3 length: 17 residues. Here the CDR3 DNA reads TGTGCCACCAGCAGAGCGTTTTATGCACAGGGGTCCTACGAGCAGTACTTC. Translated, it gives CATSRAFYAQGSYEQYF.

The J gene is TRBJ1-2, the V gene TRBV9, with TRBD1 as a possible D gene (6 bases). This CDR3 spans 13 amino acids. V dropped 3 bases and J dropped 4 bases, with 10 bases sitting between them. Germline V gene sequence: CDR1 SGDLS, CDR2 YYNGEE. CDR3 region: CASSDGQTYGYTF. In DNA form, the CDR3 reads TGTGCCAGCAGCGACGGACAGACCTATGGCTACACCTTC.

To note about this clone: One junction end disagrees with the germline gene, perhaps due to a read error. The chain employs TRBV30 and TRBJ2-7; D possibly corresponds to TRBD2 (7 bases). Germline loops: CDR1 GTSNPN, CDR2 SVGIG (reference sequence). CDR3 length equals 12 residues. The CDR3 DNA reads TGTGCCTGGAGTGTAAGGGTCGGGGGGACACACTTC. Translated: CAWSVRVGGTHF. Complete variable domain (other parts from reference TRBV30 and TRBJ2-7): SQTIHQWPATLVQPVGSPLSLECTVEGTSNPNLYWYRQAAGRGLQLLFYSVGIGQISSEVPQNLSASRPQDRQFILSSKKLLLSDSGFYLCAWSVRVGGTHFGPGTRLTVT.

There are a few counts of this clone. The rearrangement links TRBV7-9 to TRBJ1-5, with unresolved D. The V end was cut by 1 base, the J end by 4 bases, with 11 bases between. CDR1 is SEHNR and CDR2 is FQNEAQ in the germline V gene (reference sequence). This CDR3 has 15 amino acids. CDR3 in DNA: TGTGCCAGCAGCTTAGTTGGAGGGAGGAATCAGCCCCAGCATTTT. It encodes CASSLVGGRNQPQHF.

V gene TRBV7-3 combines with J gene TRBJ2-3; D perhaps matches TRBD1 (5 bases). Germline lookup yields CDR1 SGHTA and CDR2 FQGTGA. Trimming removed 4 bases from V and 3 bases from J, with 14 bases in between. The CDR3 sequence is 15 residues long. In nucleotides, the CDR3 is TGTGCCAGCAGCTCAGGGTTGTTGGTAACAGATACGCAGTATTTT. Translation: CASSSGLLVTDTQYF.

V and J are TRBV7-9 and TRBJ2-7, with D possibly TRBD2 on 6 matching bases. The CDR3 extends over 14 amino acids. Germline V gene data show CDR1 as SEHNR and CDR2 as FQNEAQ (reference sequence). Trimming cost V 4 bases and J 3 bases, with 13 bases left between them. CDR3 DNA: TGTGCCAGCAGCTCTCCGGGACTTATCTACGAGCAGTACTTC. It is translated as CASSSPGLIYEQYF.

V usage is TRBV5-3 and J usage is TRBJ2-7; D ambiguous. TRBV5-3 is given ORF status, its function remaining uncertain. This CDR3 spans 15 amino acids. V gave up 2 bases and J gave up 2 bases, with 14 bases separating them. The CDR3 loop is CARSLRPPPPYEQYF. The CDR3 DNA sequence: TGTGCCAGAAGCTTAAGGCCTCCGCCACCCTACGAGCAGTACTTC.

This rearrangement joins TRBV28 to TRBJ1-1, with D possibly being TRBD1 (6 bases). The CDR3 spans 14 residues. CDR1 is MDHEN, CDR2 SYDVKM, per germline. V lost 3 bases to trimming and J lost 3 bases, with 11 bases between them. Here the CDR3 reads CASSFLDSYTEAFF. The CDR3 DNA follows: TGTGCCAGCAGTTTTCTGGACAGCTACACTGAAGCTTTCTTT. The entire variable domain, with the rest obtained from reference TRBV28 and TRBJ1-1, is as follows: DVKVTQSSRYLVKRTGEKVFLECVQDMDHENMFWYRQDPGLGLRLIYFSYDVKMKEKGDIPEGYSVSREKKERFSLILESASTNQTSMYLCASSFLDSYTEAFFGQGTRLTVV.

The J gene is TRBJ2-1, the V gene TRBV11-2; D may be TRBD2 (6 bases). Per germline, CDR1 SGHAT and CDR2 FQNNGV. The ends were cut back, 0 bases at V and 12 bases at J, with 18 bases in the middle. CDR3 length: 15 amino acids. CDR3 DNA: TGTGCCAGCAGCTTAGACGGGGACTTACGTTCACCGCAGTTCTTC. It translates to CASSLDGDLRSPQFF. The full variable domain, with the rest looked up from reference TRBV11-2 and TRBJ2-1, is EAGVAQSPRYKIIEKRQSVAFWCNPISGHATLYWYQQILGQGPKLLIQFQNNGVVDDSQLPKDRFSAERLKGVDSTLKIQPAKLEDSAVYLCASSLDGDLRSPQFFGPGTRLTVL.

The chain carries TRBV19 and TRBJ1-2; D is perhaps TRBD1 (6 bases). V was cut by 1 base and J by 2 bases, with 11 bases left in between. This CDR3 spans 15 amino acids. Germline CDR1 is LNHDA and CDR2 is SQIVND (reference sequence). The CDR3 DNA is TGTGCCAGTAGTATAGGTACCAGGGGCAACTATGGCTACACCTTC. Amino acid sequence: CASSIGTRGNYGYTF.

This clone was recorded once. The chain employs TRBV7-2 and TRBJ1-5; 7 bases are a match to TRBD1. CDR3 size: 15 residues. V shed 5 bases, J shed 0 bases, and the junction held 4 bases outside the gene matches. Germline CDR1 is SGHTA and CDR2 is FQGNSA. The CDR3 DNA sequence: TGTGCCAGCAGCCCCGGGACAGTTAGCAATCAGCCCCAGCATTTT. Translated, it gives CASSPGTVSNQPQHF.

The chain links TRBV19 to TRBJ1-4; 7 bases are shared with TRBD1. The germline V gene encodes CDR1 LNHDA and CDR2 SQIVND (reference sequence). The V gene end was trimmed by 9 bases and the J gene end by 5 bases; junction bases not matched to a gene: 6. CDR3 length equals 13 residues. The CDR3 coding sequence is TGTGCCAGCAAGACAGGGTTCAATGAAAAACTGTTTTTT. Residues: CASKTGFNEKLFF. The full variable domain, in which reference TRBV19 and TRBJ1-4 provide the parts outside the CDR3, is DGGITQSPKYLFRKEGQNVTLSCEQNLNHDAMYWYRQDPGQGLRLIYYSQIVNDFQKGDIAEGYSVSREKKESFPLTVTSAQKNPTAFYLCASKTGFNEKLFFGSGTQLSVL.

The chain couples TRBV5-4 to TRBJ1-1, with D unresolved. This CDR3 has 12 amino acids. Germline assignment: CDR1 SGHNT and CDR2 YYREEE (reference sequence). V was trimmed by 7 bases and J by 6 bases, leaving 13 bases between them. In nucleotides, the CDR3 is TGTGCCAGCTCCATAGACCACTCTGAAGCTTTCTTT. Translating it yields CASSIDHSEAFF.